One sample yielded the 32 T cell receptor beta chains listed below, sequenced in a study of CD8 T cells in Susac syndrome (dated by TCRdb to between 2018 and 2020). The protocol used for the library was the immunoSEQ multiplex PCR assay. RNA was extracted using the RNeasy kit, and roughly 0.5 to 1 ug of the RNA was reverse transcribed with random hexamers. TCRdb itself trimmed the public reads at Q25 with fastp, ran MiXCR and retained productive beta chains. Rows with a matching CDR3 protein are joined into one entry that keeps the most common DNA and genes. The sample profile shows 250,000 to 300,000 distinct CDR3 sequences; more than 75% of them were found once. In total, the top ten clones hold over 0.1% of the sample. The sample was CD8+ T cells from PBMCs. The receptor set was obtained from a human donor with multiple sclerosis.

The gene calls are TRBV20-1 and TRBJ1-2; 7 bases line up with TRBD1. V lost 1 base to trimming and J lost 4 bases; unmatched junction nucleotides: 9. Germline CDR1 and CDR2: DFQATT and SNEGSKA (reference sequence). This CDR3 contains 15 residues. The CDR3, as DNA: TGCAGTGCTAGAGGGGGACAGCGCGTTCTCTATGGCTACACCTTC. Protein product: CSARGGQRVLYGYTF.

The rearrangement uses TRBV10-3 and TRBJ2-1; D assignment may be TRBD1 or TRBD2 (5 bases each). The V end was cut by 6 bases, the J end by 6 bases, with 18 bases between. This CDR3 is 15 amino acids long. Germline CDR1 reads ENHRY; CDR2 reads SYGVKD. The CDR3 spells CAIRTGPNSGNEQFF. CDR3 in DNA: TGTGCCATCAGGACGGGACCAAATTCCGGCAATGAGCAGTTCTTC.

This clonotype appeared once. CDR3 loop: CASSYSEGDQPQHF. CDR3 DNA: TGTGCCAGCAGTTACTCTGAGGGAGATCAGCCCCAGCATTTT. The J gene is TRBJ1-5, the V gene TRBV6-6; no clear D. The germline V gene has CDR1 MNHNY and CDR2 SVGAGI (reference sequence). The CDR3 length is 14 residues. The germline V and J ends were trimmed by 0 bases and 5 bases, with 8 bases remaining between them.

The chain joins TRBV9 to TRBJ2-1; D could derive from TRBD1 or TRBD2 (5 bases each). Germline CDR1 reads SGDLS; CDR2 reads YYNGEE. Between the trimmed V and J ends, which lost 5 bases and 8 bases, there was a span of 11 bases. The CDR3 length is 12 residues. CDR3 sequence reads: CASRGVGHEQFF. The CDR3 DNA is TGTGCCAGCAGGGGAGTGGGGCATGAGCAGTTCTTC.

The gene calls are TRBV7-2 and TRBJ2-1, with TRBD2 identical over 16 bases. CDR3 length equals 19 residues. Germline assignment: CDR1 SGHTA and CDR2 FQGNSA. Trimming cost V 2 bases and J 4 bases; bases outside gene matches: 8. CDR3 bases: TGTGCCAGCAGCTTAAAGGGACTAGCGGGAGGGAGGGATTACAATGAGCAGTTCTTC. Translated, it gives CASSLKGLAGGRDYNEQFF.

Regarding this clonotype: The junction shows a germline mismatch at one end, possibly a read error. This sequence joins TRBV27 and TRBJ2-1; D is unresolved. The germline V gene has CDR1 MNHEY and CDR2 SMNVEV (reference sequence). CDR3 length: 15 amino acids. The CDR3 sequence: CASTWTVSSHNEQFF. The CDR3 coding sequence is TGTGCCAGCACCTGGACCGTTAGCTCCCACAATGAGCAGTTCTTC.

V is TRBV12-3 or TRBV12-4 and J is TRBJ2-3; the D is unclear. Between the trimmed V and J ends, which lost 8 bases and 8 bases, there was a span of 8 bases. CDR3 length: 10 residues. The CDR3 region has the DNA TGTGCCAGCCGCGGCCCTACGCAGTATTTT. Translating gives CASRGPTQYF.

This clonotype appeared a few times. The chain uses TRBV27 and TRBJ1-1; 7 bases are a match to TRBD1. V was clipped by 2 bases and J by 2 bases; unmatched bases: 2. The CDR3 sequence is 14 residues long. Germline CDR1 MNHEY, CDR2 SMNVEV (reference sequence). The CDR3 here is CASSLRDSNTEAFF. Written as DNA, the CDR3 is TGTGCCAGCAGTTTACGGGACAGCAACACTGAAGCTTTCTTT.

V is TRBV5-1 and J is TRBJ2-7; 9 bases fit TRBD1. Germline CDR1 is SGHRS and CDR2 is YFSETQ. The CDR3 length is 15 residues. J lost 2 bases, V lost 0 bases, and 3 bases had no gene match. The CDR3 region is CASSLVTGGTYEQYF. In nucleotides, the CDR3 is TGCGCCAGCAGCTTGGTGACAGGGGGAACCTACGAGCAGTACTTC. The complete variable domain, with remaining parts taken from reference TRBV5-1 and TRBJ2-7, reads KAGVTQTPRYLIKTRGQQVTLSCSPISGHRSVSWYQQTPGQGLQFLFEYFSETQRNKGNFPGRFSGRQFSNSRSEMNVSTLELGDSALYLCASSLVTGGTYEQYFGPGTRLTVT.

This chain uses TRBV4-1 with TRBJ1-1; possibly TRBD1 for D (6 bases). Trimming took 2 bases from V and 8 from J, leaving 15 bases between them. Germline V gene data show CDR1 as MGHRA and CDR2 as YSYEKL. The CDR3 contains 14 residues. CDR3 sequence (DNA): TGCGCCAGCAGCCAAAGAACGGGGGGCATCGAAGCTTTCTTT. Translation gives CASSQRTGGIEAFF.

This clonotype was seen only once. The V and J genes are TRBV28 and TRBJ2-7, with TRBD2 matching 7 bases. V dropped 7 bases and J dropped 4; count of bases not matched to a gene: 10. The CDR3 loop spans 14 amino acids. Per germline, CDR1 MDHEN and CDR2 SYDVKM. The CDR3 is CASTSNLREYEQYF. For the CDR3, the DNA is TGTGCCAGCACCTCAAACCTGCGGGAGTACGAGCAGTACTTC.

The DNA for the CDR3 is TGTGCCAGCAGTTTTCTGGGGGATAATCAGCCCCAGCATTTT. Translated, it gives CASSFLGDNQPQHF. This chain connects TRBV27 to TRBJ1-5, with a possible D match to TRBD1 (5 bases). V shed 3 bases and J shed 4 bases, with 10 bases lying between them. The CDR3 consists of 14 residues. Germline lookup yields CDR1 MNHEY and CDR2 SMNVEV (reference sequence).

The chain carries TRBV23-1 and TRBJ1-2; no definite D call. TRBV23-1 counts as an open reading frame of uncertain function. The CDR3 is made up of 16 amino acids. With 3 bases removed from V and 3 bases from J, the gap between germline ends came to 17 bases. CDR3 in DNA: TGCGCCAGCAGTCATCCCATCCGACCGACGGACTATGGCTACACCTTC. Encoded protein: CASSHPIRPTDYGYTF.

The rearrangement joins TRBV5-1 to TRBJ2-7; 7 positions agree with TRBD1. The CDR3 is 14 amino acids. Trimming at V came to 4 bases and at J to 0 bases, leaving 4 bases not matched to a gene. The germline V gene encodes CDR1 SGHRS and CDR2 YFSETQ. The CDR3 spells CASSTGTVSYEQYF. The CDR3 DNA reads TGCGCCAGCAGCACCGGGACAGTCTCCTACGAGCAGTACTTC.

This clonotype was seen a single time. V and J are TRBV29-1 and TRBJ2-3; D is unclear. With 5 bases removed from V and 6 bases from J, the gap between germline ends came to 6 bases. Germline-derived CDR1 and CDR2 are SQVTM and ANQGSEA. There are 10 residues in the CDR3. The chain's CDR3 is CSVFLDTQYF. In DNA, the CDR3 is TGCAGCGTTTTCCTGGATACGCAGTATTTT.

The chain links TRBV5-5 to TRBJ1-5; TRBD1 matches 10 bases. Germline trimming cut 0 bases from V and 4 bases from J; bases unmatched to any gene: 7. This CDR3 has 17 amino acids. Looked up from germline, CDR1 is SGHKS and CDR2 is YYEKEE (reference sequence). The CDR3 spells CASSLAGTGAWNQPQHF. The CDR3 DNA is TGTGCCAGCAGCTTGGCCGGGACAGGGGCGTGGAATCAGCCCCAGCATTTT.

The CDR3 bases are TGTGCCAGCAGTATAATAGCGGGAGGGCTCGGTGAGCAGTTCTTC. It translates to CASSIIAGGLGEQFF. The chain couples TRBV27 to TRBJ2-1, with 11 bases lining up with TRBD2. The CDR3 spans 15 residues. Germline V CDR1 and CDR2: MNHEY, SMNVEV (reference sequence). The ends lost 5 bases at V and 9 bases at J; junction bases unmatched: 9.

This rearrangement joins TRBV7-8 to TRBJ1-4; D gene unclear. Germline V gene data show CDR1 as SGHVS and CDR2 as FQNEAQ. The germline V and J ends were trimmed by 4 bases and 8 bases, with 17 bases remaining between them. There are 15 residues in the CDR3. For the CDR3, the DNA is TGTGCCAGCAGCTCGTACCTAAGTCAGTTCGAAAAACTGTTTTTT. It codes for CASSSYLSQFEKLFF.

This clonotype appeared once. The chain links TRBV12-3 or TRBV12-4 to TRBJ2-7; 11 bases are shared with TRBD2. The CDR3 runs 15 residues. The junction had 7 bases not matched to a gene; V was cut back by 3 bases and J by 6 bases. CDR3 sequence reads: CASSFRTSGSPEQYF. The DNA for the CDR3 is TGTGCCAGCAGTTTCAGAACTAGCGGGAGTCCCGAGCAGTACTTC.

The chain links TRBV7-9 to TRBJ2-5; no definite D call. V lost 2 bases, J lost 1 base, and 17 bases lay in between. The CDR3 totals 17 residues. Germline V gene data show CDR1 as SEHNR and CDR2 as FQNEAQ (reference sequence). The DNA of the CDR3 is TGTGCCAGCAGCTTATCAGGCAGGCGCTTTCTCCAAGAGACCCAGTACTTC. Residues: CASSLSGRRFLQETQYF.

This clonotype has just a few counts. This chain links TRBV28 with TRBJ2-7, with D maybe TRBD2 (6 bases). Trimming shortened V by 4 bases and J by 4 bases, and 14 bases separated the two germline ends. Germline CDR1 reads MDHEN; CDR2 reads SYDVKM. This CDR3 is built from 14 residues. The CDR3 is CASSSRTGRYEQYF. CDR3 nucleotide sequence: TGTGCCAGCAGTTCCCGGACGGGGAGGTACGAGCAGTACTTC.

Concerning this clonotype: The junction and the germline gene differ at one end; a read error may be behind it. V and J are TRBV27 and TRBJ1-1, with D possibly TRBD1 on 6 matching bases. The CDR3 has 14 amino acids. Per the germline V gene, CDR1 is MNHEY and CDR2 is SMNVEV (reference sequence). CDR3 bases: TGTACCAGTGGCGTTTTAGGGGGGAGAACTGAAGCTTTCTTT. It yields the protein CTSGVLGGRTEAFF.

This clonotype was observed once. The V gene is TRBV11-1, the J gene TRBJ2-7, with D perhaps matching TRBD2 (5 bases). This CDR3 is built from 13 residues. Trimming removed 5 bases from V and 5 bases from J, with 13 bases in between. CDR1 SGHAT and CDR2 FQDESV come from the germline V gene (reference sequence). CDR3 protein: CASSLPEGDEQYF. As DNA, the CDR3 is TGTGCCAGCAGCCTCCCCGAGGGAGACGAGCAGTACTTC.

The chain joins TRBV7-9 to TRBJ2-7; the match to TRBD1 covers 8 bases. The V segment lost 4 bases and the J segment 5 bases; nucleotides outside the gene matches: 7. The CDR3 is 14 residues long. From germline, CDR1 is SEHNR and CDR2 FQNEAQ (reference sequence). CDR3 loop: CASSSGTGIDEQYF. For the CDR3, the DNA is TGTGCCAGCAGCTCCGGGACAGGAATCGACGAGCAGTACTTC.

V is TRBV9 and J is TRBJ1-3; no firm D call. The CDR3 is made up of 14 amino acids. V lost 0 bases and J lost 2, with 6 bases in between. Per germline, CDR1 SGDLS and CDR2 YYNGEE. Written as DNA, the CDR3 is TGTGCCAGCAGCGTAGATCGAGCTGGAAACACCATATATTTT. This sequence encodes CASSVDRAGNTIYF.

In this sample, this clonotype turned up once. The rearrangement links TRBV20-1 to TRBJ2-1; tentative D call: TRBD1 (5 bases). CDR3 size: 14 residues. In germline, CDR1 is DFQATT, CDR2 SNEGSKA (reference sequence). The V gene lost 2 bases and the J gene lost 0 bases, with 8 bases spanning the gap. The DNA of the CDR3 is TGCAGTGCTAGACTAGACAGCTCCTACAATGAGCAGTTCTTC. It is translated as CSARLDSSYNEQFF.

This clonotype appeared a few times. The chain couples TRBV11-2 to TRBJ2-3; D uncertain. The CDR3 loop spans 14 amino acids. Deletions cut 1 base from V and 5 bases from J, with 10 bases between. Germline V gene lookup returns CDR1 SGHAT and CDR2 FQNNGV. The CDR3 sequence: CASSLARVGDTQYF. The CDR3 nucleotides are TGTGCCAGCAGCTTAGCAAGGGTGGGAGATACGCAGTATTTT.

The genes are TRBV20-1 and TRBJ2-3; 9 bases are shared with TRBD2. Germline trimming cut 3 bases from V and 2 bases from J; bases unmatched to any gene: 6. CDR3 length equals 15 residues. Germline CDR1 is DFQATT and CDR2 is SNEGSKA (reference sequence). The DNA of the CDR3 is TGCAGTGCTAGCCGGCTAGCGGGACCCACAGATACGCAGTATTTT. It codes for CSASRLAGPTDTQYF.

This clonotype occurred once. CDR3 amino acids: CASSPPAGTGLLANYGYTF. CDR3 nucleotides: TGTGCCAGTAGTCCGCCGGCCGGGACAGGGCTCCTAGCTAACTATGGCTACACCTTC. V gene TRBV19 combines with J gene TRBJ1-2; TRBD1 matches 9 bases. The ends lost 5 bases at V and 0 bases at J; junction bases unmatched: 16. This CDR3 is built from 19 residues. Germline V CDR1 and CDR2: LNHDA, SQIVND (reference sequence).

V gene TRBV28 combines with J gene TRBJ1-1; D gene unclear. From germline, CDR1 is MDHEN and CDR2 SYDVKM. The V and J ends lost 1 base and 4 bases respectively, with 13 bases between them. The CDR3 has 15 residues. CDR3 amino acids: CASSLSPGRVTEAFF. CDR3 DNA: TGTGCCAGCAGTTTATCCCCGGGTCGGGTCACTGAAGCTTTCTTT.

This rearrangement joins TRBV11-2 to TRBJ2-7, with D tentatively TRBD2 (6 bases). Trimming removed 1 base at V and 9 bases at J, with 13 bases between. CDR3 length equals 13 residues. Germline values: CDR1 SGHAT, CDR2 FQNNGV. The CDR3 loop reads CASSLGLAKGQYF. The CDR3 bases are TGTGCCAGCAGCTTAGGGCTAGCGAAGGGGCAGTACTTC.

This sequence joins TRBV7-8 and TRBJ1-5; 7 nucleotides align to TRBD1. The CDR3 consists of 16 residues. Germline trimming cut 5 bases from V and 6 bases from J; bases unmatched to any gene: 13. Germline V gene sequence: CDR1 SGHVS, CDR2 FQNEAQ. The CDR3 loop reads CASSPGYIGTVQPQHF. DNA for the CDR3: TGTGCCAGCAGCCCTGGTTACATAGGGACAGTTCAGCCCCAGCATTTT.